A single sample is the source of the 2 T cell receptor beta chains below, sequenced in a study of vaccination and CD4 T cells after COVID-19. Treatment given: approximately 9-day PBMC culture with coronavirus spike peptide pools or control peptides (ViraFEST assay). Once obtained from cultured CD4+ T cells, the DNA was sequenced using the Oncomine TCR Beta short-read assay. TCRdb reanalysed the PCR reads using MiXCR and keeps one entry per CDR3 protein. The profile shows tens of thousands of distinct CDR3 sequences, around half of them singletons. What these receptors recognize is not known. Sequencing used CD4+ T cells from blood, cultured in vitro. The receptor source for this set is a human donor who had recovered from COVID-19.

The chain recombines TRBV11-3 with TRBJ2-1, with 7 bases fitting TRBD2. Germline lookup yields CDR1 SGHNT and CDR2 YENEEA. With 5 bases clipped from V and 7 bases from J, the junction kept 8 bases outside the gene matches. This CDR3 has 14 amino acids. Here the CDR3 reads CASSPGLEGNEQFF. CDR3 coding DNA: TGTGCCAGCAGCCCAGGACTAGAAGGGAATGAGCAGTTCTTC. The full variable domain, in which reference TRBV11-3 and TRBJ2-1 provide the parts outside the CDR3, is EAGVVQSPRYKIIEKKQPVAFWCNPISGHNTLYWYLQNLGQGPELLIRYENEEAVDDSQLPKDRFSAERLKGVDSTLKIQPAELGDSAVYLCASSPGLEGNEQFFGPGTRLTVL.

V usage is TRBV10-3 and J usage is TRBJ2-3, with unresolved D. CDR1 is ENHRY and CDR2 is SYGVKD in the germline V gene. CDR3 length: 14 residues. V lost 6 bases to trimming and J lost 3 bases, with 13 bases between them. The CDR3 nucleotides read TGTGCCATCAGCCTCTTCCGGGCAACAGATACGCAGTATTTT. It specifies CAISLFRATDTQYF.